This TCR beta chain emerged from a study of glioma-infiltrating T cells. Whole-study findings and limits: Very few CDR3 sequences were shared between tissue and blood. Gliomas, especially low-grade, showed above-expected tissue-blood divergence; non-neoplastic patients showed below.

Using RNA template, CDR3s of TCR alpha and beta were amplified with iRepertoire arm-PCR. TCRdb re-called the multiplex PCR reads with MiXCR, one entry per CDR3 protein. The sample consists of approximately 12,000 distinct CDR3 sequences, 26% of them appearing once. A word on this clonotype: Its matching antigen is unknown.

The CDR3 is 10 amino acids. Per germline, CDR1 SQVTM and CDR2 ANQGSEA. Trimming stripped 4 bases from V and 4 bases from J, with 3 bases between. The specimen was glioma tissue, nonneoplastic brain tissue, or PBMCs (not recorded which). The chain joins TRBV29-1 to TRBJ2-3, with D unclear. This clonotype was obtained from a human donor with low-grade glioma or glioblastoma, undergoing nonglioma brain surgery, or in good health (not recorded which). CDR3 residues: CSVGADTQYF. In DNA form, the CDR3 reads TGCAGCGTTGGAGCAGATACGCAGTATTTT.